This section outlines one TCR beta chain sequence together with its context. Its specificity is unknown. The entry originates in a study of T cells in localized non-small cell lung cancer. Germline CDR1 reads GTSNPN; CDR2 reads SVGIG (reference sequence). The CDR3 is 14 residues long. V lost 5 bases and J 0 bases, leaving 10 bases between the germline ends. Study-level results: The study found T cell clonality highest in uninvolved adjacent lung, above tumor. A denser population of T cells in blood accompanied longer overall survival. A median of around 60 of the top 100 tumor clones appeared in adjacent lung, which was paired and uninvolved. Since sequencing was restricted to only one region of the tumor, intratumor heterogeneity remains a possibility.

The method was immunoSEQ multiplex PCR; TCRdb's version includes in-frame clones alone and lacks a portion of them. The table has about 34,000 clones, around four fifths seen once. The rearrangement links TRBV30 to TRBJ2-2; either TRBD1 or TRBD2 may supply D (5 bases each). This receptor was obtained from a male donor older than 55 with stage II squamous cell lung carcinoma. This specimen consisted of peripheral blood, obtained before any cancer treatment. The CDR3 bases are TGTGCCTGGCGGGGACGCACGAACACCGGGGAGCTGTTTTTT. Protein: CAWRGRTNTGELFF.